A single TCR beta chain is shown here with its context. Its antigen is undetermined. The data belong to a study of T cells after yellow fever vaccination. Study details: The SMART-Seq v4 Ultra Low Input method served to prepare the low-cell-number fractions.

TCRdb fed the 5' RACE reads into MiXCR, producing one record per CDR3 protein. The sample holds just under 600,000 distinct CDR3 sequences, roughly 14% seen once. Germline CDR1 reads GTSNPN; CDR2 reads SVGIG (reference sequence). The V segment lost 4 bases and the J segment 15 bases; nucleotides outside the gene matches: 17. The CDR3 is made up of 15 amino acids. General study points: A faster peak, day 5 versus 15, was reached by the weaker secondary response.

The TCR originated in a man in his thirties or forties who received the YFV17D yellow fever vaccine. The chain carries TRBV30 and TRBJ2-1; the match to TRBD2 covers 11 bases. This sample comprised PBMCs, obtained on the day of the yellow fever booster vaccination. The CDR3 nucleotides read TGTGCCTGGACCCCGGCCGGGACTAGCGGACGTAGGGGGTTCTTC. Protein: CAWTPAGTSGRRGFF.